The TCR beta chain described here comes from a study of T-cell reconstitution after alpha-beta-depleted transplantation in children. J was trimmed by 2 bases and V by 5 bases; bases with no gene match: 4. The CDR3 totals 14 residues. The germline V gene has CDR1 DFQATT and CDR2 SNEGSKA (reference sequence). This clonotype was seen repeatedly, ten times or more. The TCRbeta library incorporated unique molecular identifiers. One entry per CDR3 protein results from TCRdb running MiXCR on the PCR reads. The sample gives around 140,000 distinct CDR3 sequences, roughly 9% of which show up once; less than 20% is in the top ten.

The sequence came from a female patient under 10 years old who had a stem cell transplant for congenital amegakaryocytic thrombocytopenia, so the T cells may come from the graft donor. Sequencing used PBMCs, mostly from graft donor cells, obtained 180 days after TCRalphabeta/CD19-depleted stem cell transplant. The rearrangement uses TRBV20-1 and TRBJ2-1; 9 nucleotides line up with TRBD1. The CDR3 DNA reads as TGCAGTGCTGGAAGACAGGGGGCCTACAATGAGCAGTTCTTC. It yields the protein CSAGRQGAYNEQFF.